This T cell receptor (beta chain) was sequenced for a study of blood T cell repertoires in COVID-19. Study-wide context: COVID-19 samples from acute and convalescent phases originated in the United States, Italy and Spain.

Clones were sequenced by immunoSEQ multiplex PCR, and TCRdb holds only the in-frame ones, with some missing. The sample shows about 280,000 clones, 90% of them seen only once. Germline lookup yields CDR1 SEHNR and CDR2 FQNEAQ (reference sequence). The CDR3 totals 13 residues. Enrolled through a virtual design, the participants were between 18 and 89 years of age and came from about two dozen US areas. About this clone itself: The junction shows a germline mismatch at one end, possibly a read error.

This TCR was recovered from a woman aged 18-29 years with acute COVID-19. The V and J genes are TRBV7-9 and TRBJ1-1, with TRBD1 as a possible D gene (6 bases). Specimen: PBMCs or T cells enriched from blood (not recorded which). The CDR3 DNA reads TGTGCCAGCAGCTTTGACAGGAACATTGAAGCTTTCTTT. As protein: CASSFDRNIEAFF.